The next 20 T cell receptor beta chains were all read from a single sample in a study of early T cells in non-severe SARS-CoV-2 infection (dated by TCRdb to 2020 to 2023). Library generation was performed with 5' RACE. Sequenced on a NextSeq 500. The raw public data were reprocessed by TCRdb itself: fastp quality trimming at Q25, MiXCR clonotype calling, in-frame beta chains only. Records with the same CDR3 protein are collapsed into one entry carrying the most frequent genes and DNA. In this sample the table shows about 67,000 distinct CDR3 sequences, roughly 12% of which occur a single time. The ten most abundant clones make up 3.5% to 4% of the sample. The source material was whole blood. The receptors were sampled from an adult who was a healthcare worker with PCR-confirmed SARS-CoV-2 infection or an uninfected control (not recorded which).

Many counts were recorded for this clonotype. This chain joins TRBV7-2 and TRBJ2-1; weak D call: TRBD2 (6 bases). Germline V gene lookup returns CDR1 SGHTA and CDR2 FQGNSA. The V gene lost 5 bases and the J gene lost 6 bases, with 26 bases spanning the gap. The CDR3 is made up of 18 amino acids. The CDR3 spells CASSPRRAFLSSPNEQFF. DNA for the CDR3: TGTGCCAGCAGCCCGCGGAGGGCCTTCCTCTCCTCGCCCAATGAGCAGTTCTTC.

This clonotype was detected ten times or more. This chain uses TRBV21-1 with TRBJ2-7; the D segment call TRBD1 is taken from the table without a DNA check. TRBV21-1 is a known pseudogene. This CDR3 comprises 18 residues. Here the CDR3 reads CASSKERGRSSFAYEQYF. Written as DNA, the CDR3 is TGTGCCAGCAGCAAAGAACGGGGGCGCTCAAGCTTTGCCTACGAGCAGTACTTC.

The sample holds a few counts of this clonotype. The chain employs TRBV14 and TRBJ1-1; D ambiguous. CDR1 is SGHDN and CDR2 is FVKESK in the germline V gene. This CDR3 spans 14 amino acids. V shed 3 bases and J shed 6 bases, with 14 bases lying between them. The CDR3 sequence is CASSQWEGSAEAFF. CDR3 in DNA: TGTGCCAGCAGCCAGTGGGAGGGATCGGCTGAAGCTTTCTTT.

This clonotype turned up a few times. J is TRBJ2-2 and V is TRBV12-3 or TRBV12-4, with TRBD1 identical over 7 bases. V shed 4 bases, J shed 1 base, and the junction held 3 bases outside the gene matches. The CDR3 has 15 amino acids. The DNA for the CDR3 is TGTGCCAGCAGTTGGGGGACAGTGAACACCGGGGAGCTGTTTTTT. It specifies CASSWGTVNTGELFF.

This clonotype has just a few counts. This chain joins TRBV30 and TRBJ2-1, with TRBD2 matching 13 bases. After removal of 4 bases from V and 6 bases from J, the junction contained 3 bases not matched to a gene. The CDR3 is 14 residues long. Germline CDR1 GTSNPN, CDR2 SVGIG (reference sequence). The CDR3 DNA reads TGTGCCTGGAAAAGACTAGCGGGAGGCAATGAGCAGTTCTTC. Amino acid sequence: CAWKRLAGGNEQFF.

This clonotype was seen a handful of times. This rearrangement joins TRBV27 to TRBJ2-7, with a possible D match to TRBD1 (6 bases). CDR1 and CDR2 (germline): MNHEY, SMNVEV (reference sequence). Deletions cut 3 bases from V and 3 bases from J, with 15 bases between. This CDR3 region has 15 residues. CDR3 amino acids: CASSFGGQRFYEQYF. CDR3 sequence (DNA): TGTGCCAGCAGTTTTGGGGGACAACGGTTCTACGAGCAGTACTTC.

This sequence joins TRBV6-5 and TRBJ2-5, with 7 positions matching TRBD1. The ends lost 5 bases at V and 6 bases at J; junction bases unmatched: 9. The CDR3 runs 14 residues. Per the germline V gene, CDR1 is MNHEY and CDR2 is SVGAGI. In DNA form, the CDR3 reads TGTGCCAGCAGTCTTGGACAGGTTGTCAAGACCCAGTACTTC. Translated: CASSLGQVVKTQYF.

This clonotype was found many times. The J gene is TRBJ1-2, the V gene TRBV20-1, with D unresolved. This CDR3 contains 12 residues. Germline CDR1 DFQATT, CDR2 SNEGSKA (reference sequence). The ends were cut back, 6 bases at V and 5 bases at J, with 13 bases in the middle. Here the CDR3 reads CSANRVMYGYTF. For the CDR3, the DNA is TGCAGTGCAAATAGGGTCATGTATGGCTACACCTTC.

CDR3 region: CASNINGQGQNEQYF. CDR3 coding DNA: TGCGCCAGCAACATCAACGGACAGGGCCAAAACGAGCAGTACTTC. This sequence joins TRBV4-1 and TRBJ2-7; 8 bases are shared with TRBD1. V shed 7 bases, J shed 5 bases, and the junction held 13 bases outside the gene matches. The germline CDR1 and CDR2 sequences are MGHRA and YSYEKL. The CDR3 loop spans 15 amino acids.

Ten or more counts support this clonotype. The chain employs TRBV20-1 and TRBJ2-7; 7 nucleotides agree with TRBD1. V lost 4 bases and J lost 6; bases outside the gene matches: 15. The germline gives CDR1 DFQATT, CDR2 SNEGSKA (reference sequence). This CDR3 contains 15 residues. The CDR3 nucleotides read TGCAGTGCTATCCAAACAGACAGGGATGCCTCCGAGCAGTACTTC. It specifies CSAIQTDRDASEQYF.

This clonotype was seen many times. This chain joins TRBV29-1 and TRBJ2-7; D unclear. The CDR3 loop spans 11 amino acids. The germline V and J ends were trimmed by 1 base and 3 bases, with 4 bases remaining between them. Per the germline V gene, CDR1 is SQVTM and CDR2 is ANQGSEA. CDR3 region: CSVEARYEQYF. Here the CDR3 DNA reads TGCAGCGTTGAAGCGCGCTACGAGCAGTACTTC.

V usage is TRBV27 and J usage is TRBJ2-3; D is ambiguous. CDR3 size: 13 residues. Germline CDR1 is MNHEY and CDR2 is SMNVEV (reference sequence). V shed 6 bases and J shed 0 bases, with 7 bases lying between them. CDR3 residues: CASSQDSTDTQYF. CDR3 nucleotides: TGTGCCAGCAGCCAGGACAGCACAGATACGCAGTATTTT.

This clonotype was detected ten times or more. V and J are TRBV7-9 and TRBJ1-4; 9 nucleotides align to TRBD1. The CDR3 sequence is 17 residues long. Germline trimming cut 5 bases from V and 7 bases from J; bases unmatched to any gene: 14. The germline gives CDR1 SEHNR, CDR2 FQNEAQ (reference sequence). CDR3 bases: TGTGCCAGCAGCCTTCAAACAGGGGGCGCGTACGGTGAAAAACTGTTTTTT. Protein product: CASSLQTGGAYGEKLFF.

The genes are TRBV5-1 and TRBJ1-6; no definite D call. This CDR3 has 16 residues. Germline lookup yields CDR1 SGHRS and CDR2 YFSETQ. V lost 0 bases and J lost 7, with 14 bases in between. The CDR3 DNA reads as TGCGCCAGCAGCTTGGCCACGCTACCCGGGAATTCACCCCTCCACTTT. Translating gives CASSLATLPGNSPLHF.

This clonotype was picked up many times. The chain joins TRBV12-3 or TRBV12-4 to TRBJ2-1; TRBD1 is a possible D gene (5 bases). V was clipped by 0 bases and J by 5 bases, with 8 bases between them. The CDR3 has 14 residues. The CDR3 reads CASSLATQDNEQFF. CDR3 DNA: TGTGCCAGCAGTTTAGCGACACAGGACAATGAGCAGTTCTTC.

This clonotype was picked up many times. The chain couples TRBV6-6 to TRBJ1-1; 10 bases agree with TRBD1. This CDR3 has 14 residues. Germline-derived CDR1 and CDR2 are MNHNY and SVGAGI (reference sequence). Germline trimming cut 6 bases from V and 3 bases from J; bases unmatched to any gene: 4. The CDR3 DNA follows: TGTGCCAGCAGGGGACAGGGGCTGGACACTGAAGCTTTCTTT. This translates into CASRGQGLDTEAFF.

This rearrangement joins TRBV5-1 to TRBJ2-7, with 9 bases fitting TRBD2. J gave up 7 bases and V 0 bases, and 8 bases lay outside the gene matches. Germline-derived CDR1 and CDR2 are SGHRS and YFSETQ. CDR3 length equals 15 residues. The CDR3 loop reads CASSLAASGTGEQYF. CDR3 DNA sequence: TGCGCCAGCAGCTTGGCCGCTAGCGGGACGGGGGAGCAGTACTTC.

This clonotype was recorded at least ten times. The CDR3 DNA reads as TGTGCCAGCAGCCACAGGGGAGATTCACCCCTCCACTTT. This codes for CASSHRGDSPLHF. V and J are TRBV13 and TRBJ1-6; 7 nucleotides line up with TRBD1. This CDR3 contains 13 residues. V dropped 5 bases and J dropped 8; count of bases not matched to a gene: 3. The germline gives CDR1 PRHDT, CDR2 FYEKMQ (reference sequence).

This clonotype was observed at least ten times. The chain links TRBV10-3 to TRBJ2-1, with 8 bases matching TRBD2. The CDR3 spans 15 residues. Germline V gene lookup returns CDR1 ENHRY and CDR2 SYGVKD. The junction had 4 bases not matched to a gene; V was cut back by 2 bases and J by 4 bases. The CDR3 loop is CAISERGGTYNEQFF. The DNA of the CDR3 is TGTGCCATCAGTGAGCGCGGGGGGACTTACAATGAGCAGTTCTTC.

About this clonotype itself: A much larger clonotype is one base distant, so this may be a read error. CDR3: CAISAVEETQYF. The CDR3 DNA follows: TGTGCCATCAGCGCTGTGGAAGAGACCCAGTACTTC. The rearrangement joins TRBV10-3 to TRBJ2-5; D gene ambiguous. CDR1 ENHRY and CDR2 SYGVKD come from the germline V gene. V was shortened by 6 bases and J by 3 bases, with 8 bases between the two germline ends. The CDR3 spans 12 residues.